The 16 T cell receptor beta chains below were found in one sample sequenced in a study of human T cells and chemical hapten exposure. TCRdb re-analysed the RACE reads in MiXCR, keeping a single row per CDR3 protein. This sample carries 380,000 or so distinct CDR3 sequences, approximately 5.8% of them seen once, and the ten largest clones take about 7.7%. Time point meaning: pre-sensitization, week 0. Treatment here: therapeutic diphenylcyclopropenone sensitization with weekly scalp DPC. The sample consisted of whole blood, taken in connection with sensitization to the hapten diphenylcyclopropenone (DPC). The receptors were sampled from a woman aged 18-29 years with alopecia areata. Some clones in this sample may be carry-over from other donors' samples.

In this sample, this clonotype turned up a few times. This chain connects TRBV10-3 to TRBJ1-6; 10 bases are a match to TRBD1. CDR1 and CDR2 (germline): ENHRY, SYGVKD. Trimming took 6 bases from V and 8 from J; bases not matched to a gene: 1. The CDR3 contains 13 residues. CDR3 amino acids: CAIRTGGDSPLHF. DNA for the CDR3: TGTGCCATCAGGACAGGGGGCGATTCACCCCTCCACTTT.

Many counts were recorded for this clonotype. The genes are TRBV5-5 and TRBJ2-5; possibly TRBD1 or TRBD2 for D (5 bases each). Germline loops: CDR1 SGHKS, CDR2 YYEKEE (reference sequence). The ends were cut back, 0 bases at V and 1 base at J, with 10 bases in the middle. The CDR3 sequence is 15 residues long. The CDR3 DNA follows: TGTGCCAGCAGCTTGGGCCGGGGACCCCAAGAGACCCAGTACTTC. It yields the protein CASSLGRGPQETQYF.

This chain uses TRBV20-1 with TRBJ1-2; 11 positions agree with TRBD1. The V segment lost 3 bases and the J segment 4 bases; nucleotides outside the gene matches: 4. The CDR3 sequence is 14 residues long. Germline V lookup: CDR1 DFQATT, CDR2 SNEGSKA (reference sequence). The CDR3 nucleotides are TGCAGTGCTAGGGACAGGGGGCTCACCTATGGCTACACCTTC. Translated, it gives CSARDRGLTYGYTF.

This clonotype was recorded many times. The chain recombines TRBV5-5 with TRBJ2-6; tentative D call: TRBD1 (5 bases). This CDR3 has 17 amino acids. Germline CDR1 SGHKS, CDR2 YYEKEE (reference sequence). Trimming stripped 5 bases from V and 0 bases from J, with 15 bases between. The CDR3 nucleotides are TGTGCCAGCAGGTTCAGGGAACCGAGCTCTGGGGCCAACGTCCTGACTTTC. Its translation is CASRFREPSSGANVLTF. Filled out from reference TRBV5-5 and TRBJ2-6, the complete variable domain reads DAGVTQSPTHLIKTRGQQVTLRCSPISGHKSVSWYQQVLGQGPQFIFQYYEKEERGRGNFPDRFSARQFPNYSSELNVNALLLGDSALYLCASRFREPSSGANVLTFGAGSRLTVL.

This chain links TRBV12-3 or TRBV12-4 with TRBJ2-3; no clear D gene. The V and J ends lost 7 bases and 5 bases respectively, with 16 bases between them. The CDR3 has 14 residues. This CDR3 reads CASKTLSLGDTQYF. CDR3 DNA sequence: TGTGCCAGCAAAACCCTGAGCCTGGGAGATACGCAGTATTTT.

The chain couples TRBV20-1 to TRBJ2-3; 8 bases align to TRBD1. CDR3 length: 14 residues. Germline V lookup: CDR1 DFQATT, CDR2 SNEGSKA (reference sequence). V shed 4 bases, J shed 4 bases, and the junction held 7 bases outside the gene matches. DNA for the CDR3: TGCAGTGCTAAACGGGACAGGTGGGCAGATACGCAGTATTTT. It encodes CSAKRDRWADTQYF.

The chain carries TRBV21-1 and TRBJ2-1; TRBD2 reflects the table's D call only, with no check against the DNA. TRBV21-1 is assigned pseudogene status. This CDR3 comprises 18 residues. The CDR3 loop is CASSKVTSGGSSYNEQFF. The CDR3 nucleotides read TGTGCCAGCAGCAAAGTGACTAGCGGGGGGAGCTCCTACAATGAGCAGTTCTTC.

This clonotype was detected only a few times. V gene TRBV6-2 or TRBV6-3 combines with J gene TRBJ2-1, with 11 bases lining up with TRBD2. Germline CDR1 MNHEY, CDR2 SVGEGT. The CDR3 totals 18 residues. Germline trimming cut 0 bases from V and 0 bases from J; bases unmatched to any gene: 4. CDR3 DNA: TGTGCCAGCAGTTACTCGAGTAGCGGGGGGGTCTCCTACAATGAGCAGTTCTTC. Translating it yields CASSYSSSGGVSYNEQFF.

In this sample, this clonotype turned up many times. The chain is built from TRBV28 and TRBJ2-7; 8 bases line up with TRBD1. Germline V gene sequence: CDR1 MDHEN, CDR2 SYDVKM. This CDR3 comprises 14 residues. Trimming cost V 5 bases and J 4 bases; bases outside gene matches: 7. In nucleotides, the CDR3 is TGTGCCAGCAGTCACTCGGACAGGGCGTACGAGCAGTACTTC. Protein sequence: CASSHSDRAYEQYF.

This clonotype showed up many times. This sequence joins TRBV3-1 and TRBJ1-1; a weak D match, TRBD1 (5 bases). The germline V gene has CDR1 LGHDT and CDR2 YNNKEL (reference sequence). The CDR3 length is 14 residues. Trimming stripped 0 bases from V and 6 bases from J, with 11 bases between. The CDR3 sequence is CASSQDRGLPEAFF. For the CDR3, the DNA is TGTGCCAGCAGCCAAGATCGGGGGTTGCCTGAAGCTTTCTTT.

This clonotype was seen ten or more times. The V gene is TRBV7-9, the J gene TRBJ2-5; D gene ambiguous. Trimming shortened V by 3 bases and J by 5 bases, and 7 bases separated the two germline ends. Germline V lookup: CDR1 SEHNR, CDR2 FQNEAQ (reference sequence). CDR3 size: 12 residues. In nucleotides, the CDR3 is TGTGCCAGCAGCTTTTCTGGGGAGACCCAGTACTTC. It yields the protein CASSFSGETQYF.

This clonotype showed up many times. V is TRBV20-1 and J is TRBJ2-3; TRBD2 matches 12 bases. With V trimmed by 5 bases and J by 1 base, 4 bases remained unmatched. From germline, CDR1 is DFQATT and CDR2 SNEGSKA (reference sequence). This CDR3 is built from 15 residues. CDR3 in DNA: TGCAGTGCTGATCGACTAGCGGGGGGCACAGATACGCAGTATTTT. Its protein product is CSADRLAGGTDTQYF.

The chain has TRBV2 and TRBJ1-4; D call uncertain. Trimming removed 5 bases at V and 4 bases at J, with 17 bases between. This CDR3 spans 16 amino acids. Germline V gives CDR1 SNHLY, CDR2 FYNNEI. The CDR3 sequence: CASSTPEQSYNEKLFF. The CDR3 DNA reads as TGTGCCAGCAGTACCCCCGAGCAGTCCTATAATGAAAAACTGTTTTTT.

The V call is TRBV27, the J call TRBJ2-1; 7 bases fit TRBD2. The V and J ends lost 0 bases and 0 bases, in that order; junction bases with no gene match: 5. The CDR3 spans 17 residues. The V gene's germline CDR1 is MNHEY and CDR2 SMNVEV (reference sequence). The CDR3 protein is CASSLSVRTSSYNEQFF. The CDR3 coding sequence is TGTGCCAGCAGTTTATCGGTCCGGACTAGCTCCTACAATGAGCAGTTCTTC.

This clonotype was found many times. The rearrangement links TRBV7-3 to TRBJ2-3, with a possible D match to TRBD2 (6 bases). V shed 5 bases and J shed 0 bases, with 9 bases lying between them. Germline values: CDR1 SGHTA, CDR2 FQGTGA. The CDR3 is 14 amino acids. The DNA of the CDR3 is TGTGCCAGCAGCGTGGGACTCAGCACAGATACGCAGTATTTT. Translating it yields CASSVGLSTDTQYF.

This clonotype was detected only a few times. This rearrangement joins TRBV15 to TRBJ2-7; 7 positions agree with TRBD1. In germline, CDR1 is LNHNV, CDR2 YYDKDF (reference sequence). Trimming cost V 3 bases and J 3 bases; bases outside gene matches: 2. The CDR3 loop spans 13 amino acids. Here the CDR3 DNA reads TGTGCCACCAGCAGGGACAGGAGCTACGAGCAGTACTTC. It codes for CATSRDRSYEQYF. Filled out from reference TRBV15 and TRBJ2-7, the complete variable domain reads DAMVIQNPRYQVTQFGKPVTLSCSQTLNHNVMYWYQQKSSQAPKLLFHYYDKDFNNEADTPDNFQSRRPNTSFCFLDIRSPGLGDTAMYLCATSRDRSYEQYFGPGTRLTVT.